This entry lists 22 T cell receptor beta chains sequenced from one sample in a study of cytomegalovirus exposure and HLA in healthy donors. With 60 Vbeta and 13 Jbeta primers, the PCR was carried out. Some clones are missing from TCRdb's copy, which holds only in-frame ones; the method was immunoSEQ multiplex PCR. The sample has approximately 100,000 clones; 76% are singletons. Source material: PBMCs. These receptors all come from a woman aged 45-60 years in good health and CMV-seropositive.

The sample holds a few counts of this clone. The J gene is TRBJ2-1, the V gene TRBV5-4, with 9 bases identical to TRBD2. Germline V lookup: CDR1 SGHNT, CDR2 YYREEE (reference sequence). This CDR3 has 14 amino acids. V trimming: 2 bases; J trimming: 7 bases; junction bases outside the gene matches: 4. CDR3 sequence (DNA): TGTGCCAGCAGCTTTCGGCTAGCGGGGAATGAGCAGTTCTTC. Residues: CASSFRLAGNEQFF.

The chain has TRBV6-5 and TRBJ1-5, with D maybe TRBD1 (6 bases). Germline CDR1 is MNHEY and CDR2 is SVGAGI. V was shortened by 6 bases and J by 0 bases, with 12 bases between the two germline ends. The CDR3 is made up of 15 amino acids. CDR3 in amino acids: CASSQGGYSNQPQHF. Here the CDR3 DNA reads TGTGCCAGCAGCCAAGGGGGATATAGCAATCAGCCCCAGCATTTT.

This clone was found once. Here the CDR3 reads CASKEGSSGNTIYF. The DNA of the CDR3 is TGTGCCAGCAAGGAGGGTAGCTCTGGAAACACCATATATTTT. This rearrangement joins TRBV6-1 to TRBJ1-3; D gene unclear. Germline V lookup: CDR1 MNHNS, CDR2 SASEGT. The ends were cut back, 7 bases at V and 0 bases at J, with 10 bases in the middle. This CDR3 is built from 14 residues.

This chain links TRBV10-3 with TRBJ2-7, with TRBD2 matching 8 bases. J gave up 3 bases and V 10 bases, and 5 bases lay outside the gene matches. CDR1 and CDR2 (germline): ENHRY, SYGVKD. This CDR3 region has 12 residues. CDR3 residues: CATRAGGYEQYF. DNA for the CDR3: TGTGCCACCAGGGCGGGAGGCTACGAGCAGTACTTC.

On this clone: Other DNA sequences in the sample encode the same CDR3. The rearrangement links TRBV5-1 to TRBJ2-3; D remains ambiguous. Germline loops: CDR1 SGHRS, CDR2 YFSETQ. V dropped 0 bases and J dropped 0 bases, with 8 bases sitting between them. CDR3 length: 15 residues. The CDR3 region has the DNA TGCGCCAGCAGCTTGGACGGTCGTAGCACAGATACGCAGTATTTT. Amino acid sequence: CASSLDGRSTDTQYF. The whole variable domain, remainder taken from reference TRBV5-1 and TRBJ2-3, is KAGVTQTPRYLIKTRGQQVTLSCSPISGHRSVSWYQQTPGQGLQFLFEYFSETQRNKGNFPGRFSGRQFSNSRSEMNVSTLELGDSALYLCASSLDGRSTDTQYFGPGTRLTVL.

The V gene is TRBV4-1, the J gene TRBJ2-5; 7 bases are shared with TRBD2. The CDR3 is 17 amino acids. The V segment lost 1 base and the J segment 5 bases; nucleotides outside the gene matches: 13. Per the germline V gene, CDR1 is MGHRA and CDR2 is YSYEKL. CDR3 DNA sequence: TGCGCCAGCAGCCAAGCCTTAGCCGGGAGGAGAAGGGAGACCCAGTACTTC. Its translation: CASSQALAGRRRETQYF.

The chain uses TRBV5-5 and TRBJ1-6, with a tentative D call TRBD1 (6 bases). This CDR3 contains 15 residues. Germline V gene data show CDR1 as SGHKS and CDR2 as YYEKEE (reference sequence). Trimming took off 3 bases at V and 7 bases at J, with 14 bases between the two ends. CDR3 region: CASSWGQSQNSPLHF. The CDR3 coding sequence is TGTGCCAGCAGCTGGGGACAAAGTCAAAATTCACCCCTCCACTTT.

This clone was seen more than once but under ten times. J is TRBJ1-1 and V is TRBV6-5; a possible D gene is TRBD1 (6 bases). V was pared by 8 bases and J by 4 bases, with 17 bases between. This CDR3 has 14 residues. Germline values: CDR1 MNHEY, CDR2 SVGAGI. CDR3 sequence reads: CASERGGHGTEAFF. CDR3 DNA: TGTGCCAGCGAGCGCGGGGGCCATGGCACTGAAGCTTTCTTT.

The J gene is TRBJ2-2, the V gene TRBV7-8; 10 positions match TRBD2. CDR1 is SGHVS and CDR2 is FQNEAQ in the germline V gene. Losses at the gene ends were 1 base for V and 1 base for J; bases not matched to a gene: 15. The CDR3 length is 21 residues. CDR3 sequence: CASSLVPSSGGPNLNTGELFF. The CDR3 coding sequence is TGTGCCAGCAGCTTAGTTCCTTCTAGCGGGGGCCCCAACTTGAACACCGGGGAGCTGTTTTTT. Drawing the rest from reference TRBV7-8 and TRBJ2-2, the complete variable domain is GAGVSQSPRYKVAKRGQDVALRCDPISGHVSLFWYQQALGQGPEFLTYFQNEAQLDKSGLPSDRFFAERPEGSVSTLKIQRTQQEDSAVYLCASSLVPSSGGPNLNTGELFFGEGSRLTVL.

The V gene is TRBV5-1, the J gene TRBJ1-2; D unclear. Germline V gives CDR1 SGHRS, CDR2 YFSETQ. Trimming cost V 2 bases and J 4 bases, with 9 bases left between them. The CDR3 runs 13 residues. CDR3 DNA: TGCGCCAGCAGCTTTGACGGAGTCTATGGCTACACCTTC. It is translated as CASSFDGVYGYTF.

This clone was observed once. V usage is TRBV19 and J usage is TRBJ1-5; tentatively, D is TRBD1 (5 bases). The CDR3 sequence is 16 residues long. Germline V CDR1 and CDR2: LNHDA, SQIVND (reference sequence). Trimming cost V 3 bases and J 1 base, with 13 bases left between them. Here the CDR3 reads CASSITGVRSNQPQHF. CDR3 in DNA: TGTGCCAGTAGTATTACGGGGGTAAGGAGCAATCAGCCCCAGCATTTT.

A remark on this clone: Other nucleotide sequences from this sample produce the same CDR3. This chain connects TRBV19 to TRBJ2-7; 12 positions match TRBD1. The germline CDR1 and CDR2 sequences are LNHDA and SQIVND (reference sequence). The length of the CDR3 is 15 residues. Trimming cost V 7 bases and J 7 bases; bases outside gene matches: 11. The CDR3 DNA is TGTGCCAGTAATCAACCGGGACAGGGGGCGGGAGAGCAGTACTTC. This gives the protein CASNQPGQGAGEQYF.

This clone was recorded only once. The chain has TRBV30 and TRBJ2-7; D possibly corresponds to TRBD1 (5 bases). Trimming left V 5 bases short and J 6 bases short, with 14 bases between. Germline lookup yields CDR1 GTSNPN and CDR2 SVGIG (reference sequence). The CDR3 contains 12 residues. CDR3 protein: CAWLRGRSEQYF. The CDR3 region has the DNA TGTGCCTGGTTAAGGGGTAGGAGCGAGCAGTACTTC.

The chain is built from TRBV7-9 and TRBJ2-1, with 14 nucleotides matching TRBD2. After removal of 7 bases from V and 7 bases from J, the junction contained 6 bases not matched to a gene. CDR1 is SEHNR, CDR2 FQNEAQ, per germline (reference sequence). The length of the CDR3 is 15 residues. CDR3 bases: TGTGCCAGCAACCCGGGACTAGCGGGAGAAAATGAGCAGTTCTTC. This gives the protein CASNPGLAGENEQFF.

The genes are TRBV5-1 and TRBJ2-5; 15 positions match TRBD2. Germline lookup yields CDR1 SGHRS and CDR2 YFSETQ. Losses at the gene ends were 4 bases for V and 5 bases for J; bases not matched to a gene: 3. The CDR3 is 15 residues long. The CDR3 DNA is TGCGCCAGCAGCAACGGACTAGCGGGGGGGGAGACCCAGTACTTC. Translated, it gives CASSNGLAGGETQYF.

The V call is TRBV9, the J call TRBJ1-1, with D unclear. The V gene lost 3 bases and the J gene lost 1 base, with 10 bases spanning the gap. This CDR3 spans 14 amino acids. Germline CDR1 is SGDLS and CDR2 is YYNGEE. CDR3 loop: CASSGSGENTEAFF. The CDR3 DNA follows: TGTGCCAGCAGCGGAAGTGGAGAGAACACTGAAGCTTTCTTT.

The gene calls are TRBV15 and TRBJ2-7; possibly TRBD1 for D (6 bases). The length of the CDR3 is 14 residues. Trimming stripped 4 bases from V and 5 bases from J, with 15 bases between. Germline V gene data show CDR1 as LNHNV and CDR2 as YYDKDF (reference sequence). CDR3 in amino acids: CATSTRTVPNEQYF. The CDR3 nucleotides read TGTGCCACCAGCACTAGGACAGTGCCCAACGAGCAGTACTTC.

CDR3 residues: CASSEKFSADSYEQYF. For the CDR3, the DNA is TGTGCCAGCAGTGAAAAATTTTCAGCGGATTCCTACGAGCAGTACTTC. V is TRBV2 and J is TRBJ2-7; a possible D gene is TRBD2 (5 bases). V lost 2 bases to trimming and J lost 1 base, with 15 bases between them. From germline, CDR1 is SNHLY and CDR2 FYNNEI. This CDR3 comprises 16 residues.

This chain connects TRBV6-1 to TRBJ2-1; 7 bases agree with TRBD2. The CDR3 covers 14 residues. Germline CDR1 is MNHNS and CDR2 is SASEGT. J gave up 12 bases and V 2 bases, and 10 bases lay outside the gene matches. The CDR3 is CASSEYTSEVGQFF. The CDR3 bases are TGTGCCAGCAGTGAATATACTAGCGAAGTCGGGCAGTTCTTC.

DNA of the CDR3: TGCGCCAGCAGCCAAGATGTGGTAGTCTGGCCCCAGCATTTT. The encoded protein is CASSQDVVVWPQHF. This rearrangement joins TRBV4-1 to TRBJ1-5; no clear D gene. Per germline, CDR1 MGHRA and CDR2 YSYEKL. The CDR3 contains 14 residues. Trimming removed 0 bases from V and 9 bases from J, with 12 bases in between.

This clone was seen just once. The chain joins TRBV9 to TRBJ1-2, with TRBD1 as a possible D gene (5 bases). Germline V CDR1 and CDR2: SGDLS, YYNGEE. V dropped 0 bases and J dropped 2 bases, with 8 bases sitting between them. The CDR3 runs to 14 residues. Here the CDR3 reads CASSVGAGNYGYTF. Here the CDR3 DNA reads TGTGCCAGCAGCGTAGGGGCAGGGAACTATGGCTACACCTTC.

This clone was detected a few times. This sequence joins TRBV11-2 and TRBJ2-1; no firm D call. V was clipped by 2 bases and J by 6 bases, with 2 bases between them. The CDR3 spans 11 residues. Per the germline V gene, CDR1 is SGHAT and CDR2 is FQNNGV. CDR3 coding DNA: TGTGCCAGCAGCTTACGCAATGAGCAGTTCTTC. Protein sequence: CASSLRNEQFF.